The 27 T cell receptor beta chains below come from one sample, sequenced in a study of blood T cell repertoires in COVID-19. Repertoires were generated with immunoSEQ multiplex PCR, while TCRdb's copy carries only in-frame clones and drops some. The table has under 350,000 clones, 65% to 90% seen once. The material sequenced was peripheral blood. Receptor source: a human donor in a cohort sampled during active COVID-19.

The rearrangement uses TRBV21-1 and TRBJ1-5. TRBV21-1 is an annotated pseudogene. The CDR3 spans 16 residues. In nucleotides, the CDR3 is TGTGCCAGCAGCAAGCGAGGGAAGAAAAGCAATCAGCCCCAGCATTTT. Translated, it gives CASSKRGKKSNQPQHF.

J is TRBJ1-5 and V is TRBV12-3 or TRBV12-4; unclear D gene. The CDR3 sequence is 13 residues long. Between the trimmed V and J ends, which lost 2 bases and 3 bases, there was a span of 5 bases. CDR3 residues: CASSLTTNQPQHF. CDR3 in DNA: TGTGCCAGCAGTTTAACAACCAATCAGCCCCAGCATTTT.

For the CDR3, the DNA is TGTGCCTGGAGTGTAATGCGGGAGGGCCGAGAGACCCAGTACTTC. Translated, it gives CAWSVMREGRETQYF. V is TRBV30 and J is TRBJ2-5; 9 nucleotides agree with TRBD2. The trim removed 0 bases at V and 4 bases at J, leaving 6 bases unmatched. Per germline, CDR1 GTSNPN and CDR2 SVGIG (reference sequence). The CDR3 sequence is 15 residues long.

The rearrangement joins TRBV14 to TRBJ1-1; TRBD1 aligns across 7 bases. Losses at the gene ends were 2 bases for V and 6 bases for J; bases not matched to a gene: 9. This CDR3 has 15 residues. Germline CDR1 and CDR2: SGHDN and FVKESK. In DNA, the CDR3 is TGTGCCAGCAGCCAATTTTCGACAGGGATCGCTGAAGCTTTCTTT. Translated: CASSQFSTGIAEAFF.

The rearrangement uses TRBV19 and TRBJ1-6; the D gene is possibly TRBD1 (6 bases). The CDR3 totals 15 residues. Germline V gives CDR1 LNHDA, CDR2 SQIVND (reference sequence). Trimming shortened V by 6 bases and J by 8 bases, and 17 bases separated the two germline ends. The CDR3 region is CASSTTWTADSPLHF. The DNA for the CDR3 is TGTGCCAGTAGCACAACATGGACAGCGGATTCACCCCTCCACTTT.

The chain uses TRBV19 and TRBJ2-7, with 8 bases matching TRBD2. Germline V gene sequence: CDR1 LNHDA, CDR2 SQIVND (reference sequence). V dropped 4 bases and J dropped 1; count of bases not matched to a gene: 6. The CDR3 extends over 15 amino acids. Written as DNA, the CDR3 is TGTGCCAGTAGTAAGGGGCGGGAGGCTTCCTACGAGCAGTACTTC. Protein: CASSKGREASYEQYF.

The chain has TRBV19 and TRBJ1-5; D is unclear. Germline V lookup: CDR1 LNHDA, CDR2 SQIVND (reference sequence). The CDR3 loop spans 15 amino acids. Deletions cut 7 bases from V and 3 bases from J, with 16 bases between. The CDR3 region is CASTLVSGANQPQHF. The CDR3 nucleotides are TGTGCCAGTACCCTAGTATCGGGAGCCAATCAGCCCCAGCATTTT.

This sequence joins TRBV6-2 or TRBV6-3 and TRBJ2-7, with TRBD1 as a possible D gene (5 bases). There are 12 residues in the CDR3. V was pared by 2 bases and J by 9 bases, with 11 bases between. Germline V gene sequence: CDR1 MNHEY, CDR2 SVGEGT. CDR3 DNA sequence: TGTGCCAGCAGTTACCCCGGCAGGGCGCAGTACTTC. It translates to CASSYPGRAQYF.

The rearrangement joins TRBV18 to TRBJ2-2; 7 nucleotides agree with TRBD2. V shed 5 bases, J shed 5 bases, and the junction held 5 bases outside the gene matches. CDR1 and CDR2 from the germline V gene are KGHSH and LQKENI. The CDR3 consists of 14 residues. The CDR3 DNA reads as TGTGCCAGCTCATTTGCTAGCGGAACCGGGGAGCTGTTTTTT. Translated: CASSFASGTGELFF.

The V and J genes are TRBV11-2 and TRBJ2-5, with TRBD1 identical over 7 bases. J lost 7 bases, V lost 1 base, and 6 bases had no gene match. The CDR3 has 14 amino acids. The V gene's germline CDR1 is SGHAT and CDR2 FQNNGV. The CDR3 is CASSLVGGAGTQYF. DNA of the CDR3: TGTGCCAGCAGCTTAGTAGGGGGCGCGGGGACCCAGTACTTC.

The V and J genes are TRBV11-2 and TRBJ2-1; 8 nucleotides agree with TRBD2. V lost 3 bases and J lost 3; bases outside the gene matches: 10. CDR3 size: 17 residues. Germline CDR1 is SGHAT and CDR2 is FQNNGV. The CDR3: CASSFSLGAGVYNEQFF. CDR3 sequence (DNA): TGTGCCAGCAGCTTTTCCCTGGGAGCGGGAGTCTACAATGAGCAGTTCTTC.

The chain recombines TRBV6-5 with TRBJ1-4; perhaps TRBD1 as D (5 bases). This CDR3 spans 15 amino acids. Germline lookup yields CDR1 MNHEY and CDR2 SVGAGI. The V and J ends lost 8 bases and 0 bases respectively, with 13 bases between them. The CDR3 here is CASWWGTATNEKLFF. The CDR3 DNA sequence: TGTGCCAGCTGGTGGGGGACTGCAACTAATGAAAAACTGTTTTTT.

CDR3 nucleotides: TGTGCCAGCACTTTAGGGACAGGGTCCTACGAGCAGTACTTC. It yields the protein CASTLGTGSYEQYF. This chain uses TRBV5-5 with TRBJ2-7; 9 positions match TRBD1. This CDR3 is 14 amino acids long. CDR1 and CDR2 (germline): SGHKS, YYEKEE (reference sequence). V lost 6 bases to trimming and J lost 1 base; unmatched junction nucleotides: 5.

The chain is built from TRBV15 and TRBJ1-1; tentative D call: TRBD1 (6 bases). The CDR3 extends over 14 amino acids. Germline loops: CDR1 LNHNV, CDR2 YYDKDF (reference sequence). V dropped 9 bases and J dropped 1 base, with 15 bases sitting between them. CDR3 sequence (DNA): TGTGCCACTCGTTTGGACAGAAGGAACACTGAAGCTTTCTTT. Amino acids: CATRLDRRNTEAFF.

The J gene is TRBJ2-1, the V gene TRBV19; TRBD2 matches 10 bases. V trimming: 6 bases; J trimming: 7 bases; junction bases outside the gene matches: 9. The germline CDR1 and CDR2 sequences are LNHDA and SQIVND (reference sequence). The CDR3 covers 15 residues. The CDR3: CASSTLAGLRNEQFF. The DNA for the CDR3 is TGTGCCAGTAGCACACTAGCGGGACTTAGGAATGAGCAGTTCTTC.

V is TRBV18 and J is TRBJ1-3, with 9 bases that match TRBD1. Germline trimming cut 1 base from V and 3 bases from J; bases unmatched to any gene: 7. Per germline, CDR1 KGHSH and CDR2 LQKENI. This CDR3 comprises 17 residues. The CDR3 sequence: CASSPQRDRARGNTIYF. CDR3 sequence (DNA): TGTGCCAGCTCACCACAGAGGGACAGGGCCCGTGGAAACACCATATATTTT.

This rearrangement joins TRBV28 to TRBJ2-7, with D tentatively TRBD1 (6 bases). V was shortened by 6 bases and J by 2 bases, with 11 bases between the two germline ends. The germline V gene encodes CDR1 MDHEN and CDR2 SYDVKM. The CDR3 covers 13 residues. The CDR3 DNA reads as TGTGCCAGCAGCCCCGACAGGACCTACGAGCAGTACTTC. Protein: CASSPDRTYEQYF.

The V and J genes are TRBV7-9 and TRBJ2-5; D may be TRBD2 (5 bases). Trimming left V 3 bases short and J 4 bases short, with 9 bases between. The CDR3 has 13 amino acids. From germline, CDR1 is SEHNR and CDR2 FQNEAQ (reference sequence). CDR3 coding DNA: TGTGCCAGCAGCTTCAGAGGGCGAGAGACCCAGTACTTC. This translates into CASSFRGRETQYF.

The chain recombines TRBV5-1 with TRBJ2-2, with TRBD2 matching 12 bases. There are 16 residues in the CDR3. Germline CDR1 SGHRS, CDR2 YFSETQ. With V trimmed by 0 bases and J by 6 bases, 3 bases remained unmatched. CDR3 nucleotides: TGCGCCAGCAGCTTGGCTAGCGGGAGGGCCCCCGGGGAGCTGTTTTTT. Translating gives CASSLASGRAPGELFF.

The V gene is TRBV6-5, the J gene TRBJ1-1; the D gene is possibly TRBD1 (5 bases). Germline-derived CDR1 and CDR2 are MNHEY and SVGAGI. The CDR3 contains 14 residues. Trimming took 7 bases from V and 0 from J, leaving 12 bases between them. Here the CDR3 reads CASTTTVMNTEAFF. In nucleotides, the CDR3 is TGTGCCAGCACTACGACAGTAATGAACACTGAAGCTTTCTTT.

The chain employs TRBV3-1 (or the pseudogene TRBV3-2) and TRBJ2-7; TRBD2 is a possible D gene (6 bases). Looked up from germline, CDR1 is LGHDT and CDR2 is YNNKEL (reference sequence). The CDR3 spans 15 residues. V was trimmed by 3 bases and J by 2 bases, leaving 14 bases between them. The CDR3 protein is CASSHSVAGPYEQYF. The DNA of the CDR3 is TGTGCCAGCAGCCATTCGGTTGCGGGGCCCTACGAGCAGTACTTC.

This chain links TRBV3-1 (or the pseudogene TRBV3-2) with TRBJ2-7; 7 bases align to TRBD2. With 0 bases clipped from V and 4 bases from J, the junction kept 9 bases outside the gene matches. The CDR3 sequence is 16 residues long. Per germline, CDR1 LGHDT and CDR2 YNNKEL (reference sequence). CDR3 sequence reads: CASSQDIGLGGYEQYF. The CDR3 DNA sequence: TGTGCCAGCAGCCAAGATATCGGCCTCGGGGGGTACGAGCAGTACTTC.

V gene TRBV18 combines with J gene TRBJ2-7; a weak D match, TRBD2 (6 bases). Germline values: CDR1 KGHSH, CDR2 LQKENI. The CDR3 covers 14 residues. The ends were cut back, 2 bases at V and 1 base at J, with 9 bases in the middle. The CDR3 region has the DNA TGTGCCAGCTCACCAGGGACTCATTCCTACGAGCAGTACTTC. Translating it yields CASSPGTHSYEQYF.

The chain recombines TRBV7-3 with TRBJ2-7; D is unclear. Germline-derived CDR1 and CDR2 are SGHTA and FQGTGA. The V and J ends lost 3 bases and 7 bases respectively, with 16 bases between them. The CDR3 has 14 residues. The CDR3 nucleotides read TGTGCCAGCAGCTTGAGTGGCGGTCGAACAGAGCAGTACTTC. Translated: CASSLSGGRTEQYF.

The J gene is TRBJ2-1, the V gene TRBV6-5; 7 bases match TRBD2. Per the germline V gene, CDR1 is MNHEY and CDR2 is SVGAGI. The V and J ends lost 0 bases and 8 bases, in that order; junction bases with no gene match: 7. CDR3 length: 15 residues. The CDR3 region has the DNA TGTGCCAGCAGTTACTCCAGCGGGAATAGACATGAGCAGTTCTTC. Translating it yields CASSYSSGNRHEQFF.

The rearrangement uses TRBV28 and TRBJ1-1, with D unresolved. The V gene lost 3 bases and the J gene lost 8 bases, with 16 bases spanning the gap. This CDR3 comprises 14 residues. Germline CDR1 and CDR2: MDHEN and SYDVKM. CDR3 DNA: TGTGCCAGCAGTTTGGCGGCAGCGGCCCGGGAAGCTTTCTTT. Protein: CASSLAAAAREAFF.

V usage is TRBV2 and J usage is TRBJ2-3; D is possibly TRBD2 (5 bases). V lost 6 bases to trimming and J lost 2 bases, with 21 bases between them. There are 17 residues in the CDR3. The germline gives CDR1 SNHLY, CDR2 FYNNEI. CDR3: CASRGSSTRTLTDTQYF. Here the CDR3 DNA reads TGTGCCAGCAGGGGGAGTAGTACTAGGACTCTCACAGATACGCAGTATTTT. The full variable domain, completed using reference TRBV2 and TRBJ2-3, is EPEVTQTPSHQVTQMGQEVILRCVPISNHLYFYWYRQILGQKVEFLVSFYNNEISEKSEIFDDQFSVERPDGSNFTLKIRSTKLEDSAMYFCASRGSSTRTLTDTQYFGPGTRLTVL.